The clone carrying this T cell receptor beta chain showed up just a few times. In the original workflow: Estimation of nucleated cell counts was performed using reference gene primer amplification. The protocol was immunoSEQ multiplex PCR, while the TCRdb copy is restricted to in-frame clones and leaves out a portion. The D gene and trimming were derived from the DNA, and the V and J assignments and clone size from that table. The table has 290,000 or so clones, roughly 92% seen once; the top ten hold around 2.2%. This specimen comes from a study of blood T cell repertoires in COVID-19. The wider study: The United States, Italy and Spain were the sources of the acute and convalescent COVID-19 samples. The cDNA or gDNA used as material had been derived from T cells, B-cell-depleted T cells, or PBMCs.

Germline CDR1 is SNHLY and CDR2 is FYNNEI. V shed 8 bases and J 7 bases; nucleotides not matched to a gene: 5. The CDR3 has 14 amino acids. The Seattle site enrolled patients during active infection and followed them longitudinally. This chain links TRBV2 with TRBJ1-6; 10 bases are a match to TRBD1. The sequence derives from a woman in her twenties or thirties with COVID-19, enrolled during active disease. The sequencing sample was made of peripheral blood. DNA of the CDR3: TGTGCCAGCGGACCGGGACAGGGGAATTCACCCCTCCACTTT. Translating gives CASGPGQGNSPLHF.